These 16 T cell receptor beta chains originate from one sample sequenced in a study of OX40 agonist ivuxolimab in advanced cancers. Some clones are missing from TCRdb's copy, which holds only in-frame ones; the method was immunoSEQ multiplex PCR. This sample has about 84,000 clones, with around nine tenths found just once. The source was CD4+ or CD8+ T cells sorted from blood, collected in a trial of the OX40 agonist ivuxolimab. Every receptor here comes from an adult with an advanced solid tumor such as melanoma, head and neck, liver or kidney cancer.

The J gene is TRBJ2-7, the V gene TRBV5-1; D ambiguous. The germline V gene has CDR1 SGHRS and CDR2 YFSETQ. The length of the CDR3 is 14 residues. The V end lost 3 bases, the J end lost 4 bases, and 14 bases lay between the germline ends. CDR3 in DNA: TGCGCCAGCAGCTCAAGCCCTGGGGTTTACGAGCAGTACTTC. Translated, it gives CASSSSPGVYEQYF.

CDR3 region: CASTVLGGPSSYNEQFF. The CDR3 DNA reads as TGTGCCAGCACCGTCCTAGGTGGCCCTAGCTCCTACAATGAGCAGTTCTTC. This chain connects TRBV5-8 to TRBJ2-1, with no clear D. The V end was cut by 6 bases, the J end by 0 bases, with 19 bases between. The germline gives CDR1 SGHTS, CDR2 YDEGEE. The CDR3 has 17 residues.

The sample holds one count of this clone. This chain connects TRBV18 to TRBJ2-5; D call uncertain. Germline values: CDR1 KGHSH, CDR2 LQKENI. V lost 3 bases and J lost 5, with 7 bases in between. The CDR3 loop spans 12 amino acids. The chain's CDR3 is CASSPGSETQYF. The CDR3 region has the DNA TGTGCCAGCTCACCTGGCTCTGAGACCCAGTACTTC.

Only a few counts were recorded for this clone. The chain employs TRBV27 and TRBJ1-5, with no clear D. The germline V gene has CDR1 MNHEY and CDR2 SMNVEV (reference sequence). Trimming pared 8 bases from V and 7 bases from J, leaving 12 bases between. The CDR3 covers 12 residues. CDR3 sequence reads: CASGTWGQPQHF. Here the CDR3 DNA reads TGTGCCAGCGGTACGTGGGGACAGCCCCAGCATTTT.

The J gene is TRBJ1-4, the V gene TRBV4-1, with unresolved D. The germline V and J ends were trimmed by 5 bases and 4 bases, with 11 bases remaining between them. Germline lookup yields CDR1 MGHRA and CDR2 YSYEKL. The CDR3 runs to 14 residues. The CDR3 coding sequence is TGCGCCAGCAGCACCCGGAGCAATAATGAAAAACTGTTTTTT. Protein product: CASSTRSNNEKLFF.

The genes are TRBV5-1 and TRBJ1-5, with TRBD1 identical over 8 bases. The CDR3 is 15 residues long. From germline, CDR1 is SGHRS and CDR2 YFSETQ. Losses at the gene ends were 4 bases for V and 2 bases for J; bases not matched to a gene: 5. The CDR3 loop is CASSIGQGGNQPQHF. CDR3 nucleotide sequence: TGCGCCAGCAGCATTGGACAGGGCGGCAATCAGCCCCAGCATTTT.

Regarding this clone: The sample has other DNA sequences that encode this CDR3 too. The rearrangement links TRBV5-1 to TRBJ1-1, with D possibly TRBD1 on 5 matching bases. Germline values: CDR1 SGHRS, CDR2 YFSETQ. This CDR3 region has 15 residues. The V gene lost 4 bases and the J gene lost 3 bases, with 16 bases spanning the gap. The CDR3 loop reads CASSIRRGGDTEAFF. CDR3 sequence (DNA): TGCGCCAGCAGCATCCGACGGGGCGGGGACACTGAAGCTTTCTTT.

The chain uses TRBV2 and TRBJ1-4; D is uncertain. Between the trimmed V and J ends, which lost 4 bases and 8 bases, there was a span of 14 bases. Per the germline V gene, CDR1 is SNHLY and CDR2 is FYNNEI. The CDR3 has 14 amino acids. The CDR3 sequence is CASSGPLFGEKLFF. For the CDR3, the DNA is TGTGCCAGCAGTGGGCCCCTTTTTGGAGAAAAACTGTTTTTT. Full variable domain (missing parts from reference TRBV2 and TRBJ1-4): EPEVTQTPSHQVTQMGQEVILRCVPISNHLYFYWYRQILGQKVEFLVSFYNNEISEKSEIFDDQFSVERPDGSNFTLKIRSTKLEDSAMYFCASSGPLFGEKLFFGSGTQLSVL.

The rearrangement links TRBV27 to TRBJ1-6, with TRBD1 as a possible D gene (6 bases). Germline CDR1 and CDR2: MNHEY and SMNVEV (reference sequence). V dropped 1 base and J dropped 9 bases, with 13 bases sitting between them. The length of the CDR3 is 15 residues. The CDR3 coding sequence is TGTGCCAGCAGTTTATTGGGGACAACTATTTCACCCCTCCACTTT. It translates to CASSLLGTTISPLHF.

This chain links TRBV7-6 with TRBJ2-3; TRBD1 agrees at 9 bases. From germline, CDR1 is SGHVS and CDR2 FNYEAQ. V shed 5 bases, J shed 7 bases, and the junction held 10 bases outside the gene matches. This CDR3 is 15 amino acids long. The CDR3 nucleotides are TGTGCCAGCAGCCGAACGGACAGGGGTTTGTATACGCAGTATTTT. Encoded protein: CASSRTDRGLYTQYF.

CDR3 sequence reads: CASSKFRGHETNYGYTF. Here the CDR3 DNA reads TGTGCCAGTAGTAAATTCCGCGGACACGAGACTAACTATGGCTACACCTTC. The genes are TRBV19 and TRBJ1-2; D perhaps matches TRBD1 (5 bases). V dropped 4 bases and J dropped 0 bases, with 18 bases sitting between them. The CDR3 has 17 amino acids. Per the germline V gene, CDR1 is LNHDA and CDR2 is SQIVND (reference sequence).

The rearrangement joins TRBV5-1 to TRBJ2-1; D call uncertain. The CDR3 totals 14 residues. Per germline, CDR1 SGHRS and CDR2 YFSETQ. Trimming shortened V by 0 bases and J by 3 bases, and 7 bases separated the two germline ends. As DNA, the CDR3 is TGCGCCAGCAGCTTGGCTGGATTCTACAATGAGCAGTTCTTC. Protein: CASSLAGFYNEQFF.

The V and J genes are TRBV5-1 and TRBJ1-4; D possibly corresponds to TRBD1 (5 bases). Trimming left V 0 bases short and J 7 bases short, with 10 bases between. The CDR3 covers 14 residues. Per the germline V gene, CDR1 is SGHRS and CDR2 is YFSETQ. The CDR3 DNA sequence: TGCGCCAGCAGCTTGGAAATGGGACCTGAAAAACTGTTTTTT. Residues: CASSLEMGPEKLFF.

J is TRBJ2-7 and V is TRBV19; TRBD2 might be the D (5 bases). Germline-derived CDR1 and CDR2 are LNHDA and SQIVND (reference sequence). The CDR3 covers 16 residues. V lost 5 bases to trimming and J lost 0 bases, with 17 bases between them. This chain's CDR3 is CASSPHLSGTSYEQYF. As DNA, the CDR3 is TGTGCCAGTAGTCCACATCTCAGCGGCACCTCCTACGAGCAGTACTTC.

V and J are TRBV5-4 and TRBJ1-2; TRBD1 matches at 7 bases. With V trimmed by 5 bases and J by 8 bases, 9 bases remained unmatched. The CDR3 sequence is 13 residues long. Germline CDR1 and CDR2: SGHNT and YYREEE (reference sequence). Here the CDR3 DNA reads TGTGCCAGCAGTTCCCTAGGGACAGAGGGCTACACCTTC. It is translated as CASSSLGTEGYTF.

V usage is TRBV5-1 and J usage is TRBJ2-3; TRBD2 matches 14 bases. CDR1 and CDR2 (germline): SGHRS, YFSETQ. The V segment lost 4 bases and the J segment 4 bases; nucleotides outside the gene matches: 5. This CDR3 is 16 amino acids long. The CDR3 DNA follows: TGCGCCAGCAGCCCCGGGGGACTAGCGGGGGCAGATACGCAGTATTTT. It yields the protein CASSPGGLAGADTQYF.